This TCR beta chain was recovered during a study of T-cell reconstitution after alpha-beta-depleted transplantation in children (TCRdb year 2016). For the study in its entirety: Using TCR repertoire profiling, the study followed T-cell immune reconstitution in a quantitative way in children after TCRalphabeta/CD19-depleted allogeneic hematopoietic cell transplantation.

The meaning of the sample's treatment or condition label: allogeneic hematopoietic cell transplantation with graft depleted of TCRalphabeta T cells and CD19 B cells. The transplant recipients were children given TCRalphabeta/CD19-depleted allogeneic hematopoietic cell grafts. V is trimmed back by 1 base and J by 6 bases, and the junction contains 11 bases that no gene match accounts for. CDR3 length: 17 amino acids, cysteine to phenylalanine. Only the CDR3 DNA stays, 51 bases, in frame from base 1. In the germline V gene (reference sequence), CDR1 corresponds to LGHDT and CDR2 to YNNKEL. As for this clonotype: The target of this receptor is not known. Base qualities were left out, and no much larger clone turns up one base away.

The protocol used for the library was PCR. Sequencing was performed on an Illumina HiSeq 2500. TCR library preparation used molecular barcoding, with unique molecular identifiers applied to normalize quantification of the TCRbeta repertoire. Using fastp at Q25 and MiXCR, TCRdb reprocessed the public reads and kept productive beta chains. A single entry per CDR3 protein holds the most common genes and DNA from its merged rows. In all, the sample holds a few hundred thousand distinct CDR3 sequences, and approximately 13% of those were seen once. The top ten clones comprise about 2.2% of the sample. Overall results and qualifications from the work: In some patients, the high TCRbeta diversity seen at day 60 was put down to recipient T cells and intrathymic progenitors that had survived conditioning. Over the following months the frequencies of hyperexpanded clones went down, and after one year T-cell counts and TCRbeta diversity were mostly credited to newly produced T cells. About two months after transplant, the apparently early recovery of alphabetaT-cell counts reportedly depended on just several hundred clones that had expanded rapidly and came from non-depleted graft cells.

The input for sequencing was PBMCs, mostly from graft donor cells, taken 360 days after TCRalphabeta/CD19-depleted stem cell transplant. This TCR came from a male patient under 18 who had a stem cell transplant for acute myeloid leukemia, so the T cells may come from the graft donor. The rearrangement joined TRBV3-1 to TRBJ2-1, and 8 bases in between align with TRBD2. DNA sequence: TGTGCCAGCAGCCAAGCGGCTTGGCTAGCGGGCCGCAATGAGCAGTTCTTC. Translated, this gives CASSQAAWLAGRNEQFF.